Included here is one T cell receptor beta chain sequence, with context. Its antigen is currently unknown. Specified treatment: oral pan-JAK inhibitor, 5-10 mg twice daily. This record comes from a study of CD8+ T cells in alopecia areata. Study overall: Oral tofacitinib, 5 to 10 mg twice daily, was given in an open-label trial. The share of scalp area affected provided the severity score for treated patients. Findings and caveats of the study: Alopecia totalis/universalis scalp especially showed more expanded CD8+ clones than normal scalp. Resident alphabeta T cells of normal skin are also sequenced in scalp samples.

Extraction and reverse transcription of RNA yielded cDNA as the sequencing template. Sequenced by immunoSEQ multiplex PCR; TCRdb stores in-frame clones only, minus some. The table has about 260,000 clones, roughly 60% seen once; the top ten hold 0.8% to 1%. Source: CD4+ T cells sorted from blood, taken at roughly week 52, from a patient treated with tofacitinib. The receptor was derived from a human donor with alopecia areata.

The CDR3 DNA reads as TGCAGCACCAGGGGCGACACCTACGAGCAGTACTTC. Protein: CSTRGDTYEQYF. V gene TRBV29-1 combines with J gene TRBJ2-7; D is possibly TRBD1 (6 bases). This CDR3 region has 12 residues. V was trimmed by 8 bases and J by 2 bases, leaving 13 bases between them. The V gene's germline CDR1 is SQVTM and CDR2 ANQGSEA.